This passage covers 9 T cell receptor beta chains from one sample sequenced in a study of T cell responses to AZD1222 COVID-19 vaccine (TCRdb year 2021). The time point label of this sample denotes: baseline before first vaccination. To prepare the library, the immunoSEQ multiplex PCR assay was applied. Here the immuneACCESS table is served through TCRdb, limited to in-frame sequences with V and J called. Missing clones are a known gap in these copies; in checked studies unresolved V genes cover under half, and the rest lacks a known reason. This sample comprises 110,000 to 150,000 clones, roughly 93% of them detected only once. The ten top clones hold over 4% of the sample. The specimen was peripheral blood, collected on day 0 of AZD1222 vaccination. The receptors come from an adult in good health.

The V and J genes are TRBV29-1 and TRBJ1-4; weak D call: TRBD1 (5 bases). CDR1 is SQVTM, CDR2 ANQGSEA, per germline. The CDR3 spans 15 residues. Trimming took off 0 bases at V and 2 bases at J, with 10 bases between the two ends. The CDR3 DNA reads TGCAGCGTTGAAGATCTACGACAGACTAATGAAAAACTGTTTTTT. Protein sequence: CSVEDLRQTNEKLFF.

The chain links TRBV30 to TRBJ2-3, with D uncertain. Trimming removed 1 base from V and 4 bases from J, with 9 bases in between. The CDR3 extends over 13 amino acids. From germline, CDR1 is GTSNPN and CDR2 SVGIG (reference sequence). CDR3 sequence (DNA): TGTGCCTGGAGTGGGCAGGCAGCAGATACGCAGTATTTT. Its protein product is CAWSGQAADTQYF.

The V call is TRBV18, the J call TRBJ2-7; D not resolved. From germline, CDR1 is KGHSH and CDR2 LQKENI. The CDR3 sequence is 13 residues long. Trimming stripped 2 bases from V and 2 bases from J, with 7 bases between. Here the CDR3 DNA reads TGTGCCAGCTCACCAGATTCGGCCTACGAGCAGTACTTC. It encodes CASSPDSAYEQYF.

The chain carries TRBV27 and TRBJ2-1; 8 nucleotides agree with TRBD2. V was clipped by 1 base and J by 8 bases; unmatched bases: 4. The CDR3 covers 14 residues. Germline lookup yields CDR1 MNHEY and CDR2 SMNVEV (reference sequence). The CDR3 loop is CASSLLGLEDEQFF. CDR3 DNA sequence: TGTGCCAGCAGTTTATTGGGACTAGAGGATGAGCAGTTCTTC.

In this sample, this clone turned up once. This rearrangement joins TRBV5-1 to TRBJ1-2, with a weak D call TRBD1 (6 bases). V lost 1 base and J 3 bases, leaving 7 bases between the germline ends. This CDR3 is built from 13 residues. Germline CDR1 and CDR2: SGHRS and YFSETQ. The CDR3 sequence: CASSLPGDYGYTF. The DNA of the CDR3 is TGCGCCAGCAGCTTGCCAGGGGACTATGGCTACACCTTC.

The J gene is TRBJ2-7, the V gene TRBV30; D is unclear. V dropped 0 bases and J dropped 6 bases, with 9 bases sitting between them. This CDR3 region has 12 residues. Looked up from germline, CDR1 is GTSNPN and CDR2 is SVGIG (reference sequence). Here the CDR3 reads CAWSVGPFEQYF. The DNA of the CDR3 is TGTGCCTGGAGTGTCGGCCCTTTCGAGCAGTACTTC.

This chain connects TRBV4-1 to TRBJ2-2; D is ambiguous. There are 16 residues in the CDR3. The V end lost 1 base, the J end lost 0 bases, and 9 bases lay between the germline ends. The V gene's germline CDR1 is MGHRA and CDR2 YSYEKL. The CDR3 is CASSQGGDSNTGELFF. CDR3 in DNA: TGCGCCAGCAGCCAAGGTGGGGATTCGAACACCGGGGAGCTGTTTTTT.

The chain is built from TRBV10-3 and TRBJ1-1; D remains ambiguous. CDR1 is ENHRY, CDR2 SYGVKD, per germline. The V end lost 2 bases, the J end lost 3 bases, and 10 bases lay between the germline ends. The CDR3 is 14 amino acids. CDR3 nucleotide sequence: TGTGCCATCAGTGAGACCCAGATCTACACTGAAGCTTTCTTT. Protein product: CAISETQIYTEAFF.

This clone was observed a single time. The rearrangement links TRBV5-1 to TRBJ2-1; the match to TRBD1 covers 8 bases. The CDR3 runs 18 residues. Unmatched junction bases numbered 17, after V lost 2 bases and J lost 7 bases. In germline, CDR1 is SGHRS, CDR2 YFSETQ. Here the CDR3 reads CASSLGAPGQALGNEQFF. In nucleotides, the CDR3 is TGCGCCAGCAGCTTAGGGGCCCCGGGACAGGCCCTAGGGAATGAGCAGTTCTTC.